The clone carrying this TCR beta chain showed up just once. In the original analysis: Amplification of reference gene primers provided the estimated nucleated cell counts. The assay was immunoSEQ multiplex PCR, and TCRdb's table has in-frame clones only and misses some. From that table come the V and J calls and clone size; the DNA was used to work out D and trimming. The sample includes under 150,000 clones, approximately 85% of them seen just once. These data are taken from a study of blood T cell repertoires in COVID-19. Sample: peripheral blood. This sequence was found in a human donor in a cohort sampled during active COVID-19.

The CDR3 sequence: CAWTANYGYTF. CDR3 bases: TGTGCCTGGACAGCTAACTATGGCTACACCTTC. V is TRBV30 and J is TRBJ1-2, with D hard to call. The germline V and J ends were trimmed by 4 bases and 0 bases, with 3 bases remaining between them. In germline, CDR1 is GTSNPN, CDR2 SVGIG (reference sequence). The CDR3 extends over 11 amino acids.